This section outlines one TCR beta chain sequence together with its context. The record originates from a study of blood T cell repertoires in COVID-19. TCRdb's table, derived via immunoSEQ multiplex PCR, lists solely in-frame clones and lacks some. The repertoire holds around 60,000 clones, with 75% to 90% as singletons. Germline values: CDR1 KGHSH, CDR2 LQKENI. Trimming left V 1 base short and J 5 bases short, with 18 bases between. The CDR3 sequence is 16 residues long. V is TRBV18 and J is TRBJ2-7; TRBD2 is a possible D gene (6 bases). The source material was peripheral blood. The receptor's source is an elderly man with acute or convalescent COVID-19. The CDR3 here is CASSPQSSVGSHEQYF. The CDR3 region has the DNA TGTGCCAGCTCACCACAGTCTAGCGTAGGTTCCCACGAGCAGTACTTC.